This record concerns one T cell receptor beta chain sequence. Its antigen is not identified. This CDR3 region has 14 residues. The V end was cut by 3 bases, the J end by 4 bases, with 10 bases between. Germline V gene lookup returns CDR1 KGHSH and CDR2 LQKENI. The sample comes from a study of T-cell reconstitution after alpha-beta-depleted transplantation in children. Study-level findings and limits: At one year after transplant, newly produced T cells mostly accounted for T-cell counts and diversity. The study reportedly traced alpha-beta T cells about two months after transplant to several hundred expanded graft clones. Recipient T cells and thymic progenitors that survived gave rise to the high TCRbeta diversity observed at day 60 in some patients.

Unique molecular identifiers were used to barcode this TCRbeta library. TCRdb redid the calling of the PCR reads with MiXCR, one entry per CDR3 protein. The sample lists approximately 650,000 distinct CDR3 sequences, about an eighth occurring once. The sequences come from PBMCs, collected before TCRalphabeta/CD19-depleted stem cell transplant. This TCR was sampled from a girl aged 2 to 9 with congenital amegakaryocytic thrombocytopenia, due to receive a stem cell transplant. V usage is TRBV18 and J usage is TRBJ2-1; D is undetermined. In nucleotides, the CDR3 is TGTGCCAGCTCACCTCAGGTCGGGTACAATGAGCAGTTCTTC. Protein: CASSPQVGYNEQFF. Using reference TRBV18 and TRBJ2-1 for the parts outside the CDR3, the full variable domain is NAGVMQNPRHLVRRRGQEARLRCSPMKGHSHVYWYRQLPEEGLKFMVYLQKENIIDESGMPKERFSAEFPKEGPSILRIQQVVRGDSAAYFCASSPQVGYNEQFFGPGTRLTVL.